Detailed here is one T cell receptor beta chain. Its antigen is as yet unknown. Germline CDR1 is DFQATT and CDR2 is SNEGSKA (reference sequence). This CDR3 contains 19 residues. The V gene end was trimmed by 2 bases and the J gene end by 6 bases; junction bases not matched to a gene: 14. TCRdb re-derived calls from the RT-PCR reads in MiXCR, one entry per CDR3 protein. The data show about 540,000 distinct CDR3 sequences, 20% to 25% seen once. The data stem from a study of response to subunit inactivated influenza vaccine. Overall study results and limits: T cells newly recruited by each seasonal influenza vaccination are few, the authors suggested.

Separately, the same data were catalogued under a study of T cells expressing NK-cell markers. That source reports: Libraries used 5'RACE template switching adding universal primer site and UMIs. Beta-chain profiling covered CD3+CD56+NKG2C+, CD3+CD56+NKG2C- and CD3+CD56-NKG2C+ sorted subsets.

V usage is TRBV20-1 and J usage is TRBJ2-1; 15 positions match TRBD2. The TCR comes from a man in his forties or fifties who received an inactivated influenza vaccine. The sample consisted of CD4+ T cells sorted from PBMCs, taken approximately 13 days after vaccination. CDR3 in amino acids: CSARSPGTSGRIRVNEQFF. CDR3 DNA sequence: TGCAGTGCTAGATCCCCGGGGACTAGCGGGAGGATTCGGGTCAATGAGCAGTTCTTC.